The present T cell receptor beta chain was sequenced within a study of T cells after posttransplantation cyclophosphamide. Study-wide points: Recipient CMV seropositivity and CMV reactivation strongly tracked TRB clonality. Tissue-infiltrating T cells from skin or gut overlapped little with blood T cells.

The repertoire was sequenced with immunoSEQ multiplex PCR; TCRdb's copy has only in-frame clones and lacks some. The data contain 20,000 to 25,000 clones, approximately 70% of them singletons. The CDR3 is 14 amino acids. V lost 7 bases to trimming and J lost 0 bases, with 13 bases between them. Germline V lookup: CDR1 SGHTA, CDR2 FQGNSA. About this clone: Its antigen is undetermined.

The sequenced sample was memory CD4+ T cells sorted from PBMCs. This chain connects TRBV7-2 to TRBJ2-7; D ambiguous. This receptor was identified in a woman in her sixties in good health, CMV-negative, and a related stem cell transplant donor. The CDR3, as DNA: TGTGCCAGCACCACTAACCAATACTCCTACGAGCAGTACTTC. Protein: CASTTNQYSYEQYF.